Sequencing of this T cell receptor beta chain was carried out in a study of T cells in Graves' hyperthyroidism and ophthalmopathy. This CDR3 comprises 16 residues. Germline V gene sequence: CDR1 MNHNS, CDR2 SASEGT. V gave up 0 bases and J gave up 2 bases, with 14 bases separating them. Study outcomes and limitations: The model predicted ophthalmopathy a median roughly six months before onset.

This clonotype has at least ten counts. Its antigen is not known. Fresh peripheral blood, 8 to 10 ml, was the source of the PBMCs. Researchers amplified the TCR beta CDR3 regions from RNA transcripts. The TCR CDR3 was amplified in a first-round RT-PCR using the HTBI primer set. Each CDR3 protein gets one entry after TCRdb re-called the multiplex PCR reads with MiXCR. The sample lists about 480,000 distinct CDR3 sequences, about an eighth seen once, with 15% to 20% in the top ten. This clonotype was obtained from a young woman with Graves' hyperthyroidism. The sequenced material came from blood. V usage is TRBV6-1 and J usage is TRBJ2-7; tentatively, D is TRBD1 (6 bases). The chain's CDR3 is CASSEAPGVQTYEQYF. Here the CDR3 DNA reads TGTGCCAGCAGTGAAGCCCCAGGGGTCCAGACCTACGAGCAGTACTTC.